This TCR beta chain was observed in a study of T cells in Graves' hyperthyroidism and ophthalmopathy (dated by TCRdb to about 2019). Some background on the complete study: Peripheral blood was collected at initial diagnosis, before any treatment. To identify TCR V-J signatures that set the groups apart, the researchers used a discovery cohort of about a hundred patients, made up of 40 to 45 with Graves' ophthalmopathy and 55 to 65 with stable Graves' hyperthyroidism. Prospective prediction of ophthalmopathy was tested in an independent validation cohort of approximately 19 hyperthyroidism patients and 15 to 17 patients who later progressed to ophthalmopathy. The 100 or so discovery patients were randomly divided into training and test sets at a 7:3 ratio. Thyroid tissue and blood T-cell repertoires from six or seven Graves' hyperthyroidism patients were also compared in the study. After blood sampling, hyperthyroidism patients were treated with methimazole at a starting dose of 30 mg daily, and ophthalmopathy patients were treated with high-dose intravenous methylprednisolone. According to the paper, TCR Vbeta CDR3 sequencing was carried out on over 130 peripheral blood samples, which came from fewer than 50 ophthalmopathy, around 74 hyperthyroidism and approximately 17 progressor patients. Points the paper makes about the study in general: Blood samples also contained most of the expanded thyroid clonotypes (frequency above 0.001), which suggests that blood repertoires may reflect thyroid immune responses. In cross-validation, a model built on a 13 V-J signature told ophthalmopathy apart from stable hyperthyroidism with about 90% sensitivity and approximately 84% specificity, and in testing the same model reached 80%/75%. No statistical method was used to fix the sample size in advance, and group allocation was not hidden from the investigators. In validation, progression to ophthalmopathy was predicted by the model with more than 65% sensitivity and under 85% specificity, a median of about 6.8 months before onset.

TCR beta CDR3 regions were amplified from RNA transcripts. For the first round of RT-PCR on the TCR CDR3, the HTBI primer set was used together with the Qiagen OneStep RT-PCR kit. Libraries were constructed in a second round of multiplex PCR, after which size selection and purification were performed. Sequencing of the libraries was done on an Illumina HiSeq2000 using paired-end 100 bp reads. The study's own analysis went as follows. SOAPnuke was used to process the raw data, removing reads that contained adapters or uncalled bases, had a mean Phred below 15, or lacked an exact match to the constant primer or identifier. COPE v1.2.5 was used to merge high-quality paired reads, and clonotypes were defined as unique nucleotide sequences. MiTCR v1.1 was used to align clonotypes to the IMGT TRBV, TRBD and TRBJ reference segments. Analysis was restricted to V-J combinations with a frequency above 0.0001, which covered roughly 99% of repertoires. A TCS score was defined as the ratio of F50 (clonal expansion) to E x V (chaos), with BLOSUM62-based TCRdist applied between CDR3 peptides within each V-J. Welch's t-statistics and random forest reduced around 510 V-J features to fewer than 15, which were used in a naive Bayes classifier (R e1071). Through fastp at Q25 and MiXCR, TCRdb rebuilt clones from the public reads, retaining in-frame beta chains. When rows share a CDR3 protein, they turn into one entry using the most common DNA and genes. TCRdb, not the authors, supplied the V and J calls. The sample yields 250,000 or so distinct CDR3 sequences; 13% to 15% were counted once. Around 31% of the sample rests with the top ten.

This clonotype was seen at least ten times. Its antigen target is currently unknown. No much larger clone is present one base from it, and per-base qualities are unavailable. The CDR3, from cysteine to phenylalanine, totals 14 residues. The sequence is cut down to CDR3 DNA, 42 bases in frame from base 1. Taken from the germline V gene, the CDR1 and CDR2 loops are MDHEN and SYDVKM. V and J are truncated by 6 bases and 5 bases respectively, leaving an intervening sequence of 16 bases. Hyperthyroidism patients were aged 18 to 65 years and newly diagnosed, with disease duration of less than 2 months. The study excluded patients with uncontrolled infections, other autoimmune diseases, pregnancy or lactation. Diagnoses were established on the basis of clinical symptoms, serum thyroxine and TRAb, thyroid ultrasound, and orbital computed tomography. Blood from progressor patients was collected at the time of first diagnosis with hyperthyroidism, before any ophthalmopathy symptoms had appeared. Ficoll-Paque density gradient centrifugation was used to isolate PBMCs from 8.5 to 10 ml of fresh peripheral blood. Patients classed as progressors first received a Graves' hyperthyroidism diagnosis and then went on to develop ophthalmopathy during follow-up. Total RNA was extracted using Trizol reagent, and RNA quality was assessed on an Agilent 2100 Bioanalyzer.

The sequence was collected from a woman in her forties or fifties with Graves' hyperthyroidism that later progressed to Graves' ophthalmopathy. The sequence joins TRBV28 to TRBJ1-2; the D gene is possibly TRBD1, with 6 bases matching. What was sequenced was blood. The CDR3 reads CASSEGGAKYGYTF. The bases are TGTGCCAGCAGCGAGGGGGGGGCGAAATATGGCTACACCTTC.